This is a list of T cell receptor beta chains from one sample in a study of CD8 T cells in Susac syndrome. TCRdb reprocessed the immunoSEQ multiplex PCR reads via MiXCR and lists one record per CDR3 protein. The table has roughly 100,000 distinct CDR3 sequences, approximately 96% seen once; the top ten hold more than 0.55%. Sequenced input: CD8+ T cells from PBMCs. These receptor sequences come from a human donor with Susac syndrome. Both conserved end residues are part of each CDR3. The D gene is left open where the match is weak. Clone size, where shown, is once, few, many, or a class for clones that have expanded.

j_call | clone_size | d_call | v_call | cdr3_aa | cdr3_nt
TRBJ1-2 | - | - | TRBV9 | CASSGLWDKGGGYTF | TGTGCCAGCAGCGGACTTTGGGACAAGGGAGGCGGCTACACCTTC
TRBJ1-2 | - | - | TRBV30 | CAWKFTVYGYTF | TGTGCCTGGAAATTCACAGTCTATGGCTACACCTTC
TRBJ2-1 | - | - | TRBV14 | CASSPVGRSSYNEQFF | TGTGCCAGCAGCCCCGTGGGGCGGAGTTCCTACAATGAGCAGTTCTTC
TRBJ2-1 | once | - | TRBV6-2/TRBV6-3 | CASSHRGGGNEQFF | TGTGCCAGCAGTCACCGTGGTGGGGGAAATGAGCAGTTCTTC
TRBJ1-1 | - | TRBD1 | TRBV20-1 | CSAQGAGAEAFF | TGCAGTGCTCAGGGGGCTGGGGCTGAAGCTTTCTTT
TRBJ2-3 | - | TRBD2 | TRBV5-6 | CASSPSLAGGTDTQYF | TGTGCCAGCAGCCCATCTTTAGCGGGGGGCACAGATACGCAGTATTTT
TRBJ2-5 | - | - | TRBV20-1 | CSARDGHRETQYF | TGCAGTGCTAGAGATGGGCACCGGGAGACCCAGTACTTC
TRBJ2-2 | - | - | TRBV5-4 | CASSLERYPGELFF | TGTGCCAGCAGCTTGGAAAGGTATCCCGGGGAGCTGTTTTTT
TRBJ2-2 | - | - | TRBV15 | CATSSRTGPTGELFF | TGTGCCACCAGCAGCCGAACCGGACCGACCGGGGAGCTGTTTTTT
TRBJ1-5 | - | - | TRBV12-5 | CASGTTQPQHF | TGTGCTAGTGGTACAACACAGCCCCAGCATTTT
TRBJ1-1 | - | - | TRBV27 | CASRSGKNTEAFF | TGTGCCTCCAGGTCAGGAAAGAACACTGAAGCTTTCTTT
TRBJ2-7 | - | - | TRBV5-1 | CASSLNPGRRNYEQYF | TGCGCCAGCAGCTTGAACCCTGGGCGGCGAAACTACGAGCAGTACTTC
TRBJ2-4 | - | - | TRBV29-1 | CSAEGGALAKNIQYF | TGCAGCGCCGAAGGAGGGGCGCTAGCCAAAAACATTCAGTACTTC
TRBJ2-7 | - | - | TRBV27 | CASSGPGGPREF | TGTGCCAGCAGTGGGCCGGGTGGCCCCCGGGAGTTC
TRBJ1-1 | - | - | TRBV7-9 | CASSSNTRQRAFF | TGTGCCAGCAGCTCAAACACGCGACAGAGAGCTTTCTTT
TRBJ2-3 | - | TRBD2 | TRBV9 | CASSVAPLAAIYDTQYF | TGTGCCAGCAGCGTAGCTCCTCTAGCGGCTATCTACGATACGCAGTATTTT
TRBJ1-1 | - | - | TRBV7-8 | CASSLGSRGTEAFF | TGTGCCAGCAGCTTAGGGTCCAGGGGCACTGAAGCTTTCTTT
TRBJ2-7 | - | - | TRBV2 | CASSEVLGGEQYF | TGTGCCAGCAGTGAAGTTTTAGGCGGCGAGCAGTACTTC
TRBJ2-1 | - | TRBD2 | TRBV12-3/TRBV12-4 | CASSLRDYDEQFF | TGTGCCAGCAGTTTACGGGACTACGATGAGCAGTTCTTC
TRBJ2-7 | - | TRBD2 | TRBV27 | CASRARTSGAYEQYF | TGTGCCAGCAGAGCCCGGACTAGCGGGGCCTACGAGCAGTACTTC
TRBJ2-7 | - | - | TRBV2 | CASTPGHKRGEQYF | TGTGCCAGCACCCCGGGACATAAACGTGGAGAGCAGTACTTC
TRBJ1-5 | - | - | TRBV20-1 | CSARGAGRGNQPQHF | TGCAGTGCTAGAGGGGCCGGGAGGGGGAATCAGCCCCAGCATTTT
TRBJ2-1 | - | - | TRBV7-9 | CASSESGTEQFF | TGTGCCAGCAGCGAATCCGGGACAGAGCAGTTCTTC
TRBJ2-2 | - | - | TRBV11-2 | CASFKGTLYTGELFF | TGTGCCAGCTTCAAGGGGACCCTGTACACCGGGGAGCTGTTTTTT
TRBJ1-1 | - | - | TRBV10-3 | CAISGRDEAFF | TGTGCCATCAGTGGCAGGGACGAAGCTTTCTTT
TRBJ1-5 | - | - | TRBV2 | CASSVGDQPQHF | TGTGCCAGCAGCGTAGGGGATCAGCCCCAGCATTTT